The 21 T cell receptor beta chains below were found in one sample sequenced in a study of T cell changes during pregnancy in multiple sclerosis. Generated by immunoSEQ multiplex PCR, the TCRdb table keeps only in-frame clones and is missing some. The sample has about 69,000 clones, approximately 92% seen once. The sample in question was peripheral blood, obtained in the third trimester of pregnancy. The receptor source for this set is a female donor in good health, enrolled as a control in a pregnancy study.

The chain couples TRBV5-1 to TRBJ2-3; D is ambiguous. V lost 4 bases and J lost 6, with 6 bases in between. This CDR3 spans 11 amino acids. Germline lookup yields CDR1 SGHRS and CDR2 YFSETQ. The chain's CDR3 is CASSAQDTQYF. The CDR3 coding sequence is TGCGCCAGCAGCGCCCAGGATACGCAGTATTTT.

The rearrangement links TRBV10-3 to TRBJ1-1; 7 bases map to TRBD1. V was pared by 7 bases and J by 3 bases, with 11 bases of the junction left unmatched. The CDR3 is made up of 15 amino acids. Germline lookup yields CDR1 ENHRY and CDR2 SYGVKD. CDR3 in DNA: TGTGCCATCAATCCCGCAGGGGGAACGGACACTGAAGCTTTCTTT. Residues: CAINPAGGTDTEAFF.

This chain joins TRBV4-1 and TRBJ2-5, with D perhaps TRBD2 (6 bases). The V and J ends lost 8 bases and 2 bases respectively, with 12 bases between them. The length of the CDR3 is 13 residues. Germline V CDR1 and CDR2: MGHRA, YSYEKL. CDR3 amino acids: CASGGALQETQYF. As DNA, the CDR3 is TGCGCCAGCGGAGGGGCCCTTCAAGAGACCCAGTACTTC.

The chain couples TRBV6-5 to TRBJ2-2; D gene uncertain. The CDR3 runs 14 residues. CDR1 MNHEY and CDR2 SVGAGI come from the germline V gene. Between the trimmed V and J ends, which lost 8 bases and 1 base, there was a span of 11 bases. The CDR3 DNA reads TGTGCCAGCGGTGGAGTACTGAACACCGGGGAGCTGTTTTTT. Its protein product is CASGGVLNTGELFF.

DNA for the CDR3: TGTGCCACCAGCAGAGATCGAACAGGGGGCTCACCCCTCCACTTT. Translated: CATSRDRTGGSPLHF. This chain uses TRBV15 with TRBJ1-6, with 9 bases fitting TRBD1. The CDR3 runs to 15 residues. Trimming at V came to 0 bases and at J to 10 bases, leaving 4 bases not matched to a gene. Germline loops: CDR1 LNHNV, CDR2 YYDKDF (reference sequence).

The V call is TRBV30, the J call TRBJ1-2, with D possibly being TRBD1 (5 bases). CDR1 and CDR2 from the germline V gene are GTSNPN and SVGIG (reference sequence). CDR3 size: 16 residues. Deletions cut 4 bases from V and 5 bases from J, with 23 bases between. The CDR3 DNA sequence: TGTGCCTGGAATTTTGGGGCACACATTGCCGATTATGGCTACACCTTC. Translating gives CAWNFGAHIADYGYTF.

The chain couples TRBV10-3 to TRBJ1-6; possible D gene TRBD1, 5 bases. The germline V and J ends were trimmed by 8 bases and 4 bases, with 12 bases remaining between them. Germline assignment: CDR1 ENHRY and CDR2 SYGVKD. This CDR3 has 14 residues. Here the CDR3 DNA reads TGTGCCATCTGCGATGGGGCATATAATTCACCCCTCCACTTT. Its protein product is CAICDGAYNSPLHF.

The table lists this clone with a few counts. CDR3 bases: TGTGCCAGCAGGAATAGCGGGGCAGAGTACAATGAGCAGTTCTTC. It translates to CASRNSGAEYNEQFF. The gene calls are TRBV9 and TRBJ2-1, with 8 bases identical to TRBD2. The germline V gene encodes CDR1 SGDLS and CDR2 YYNGEE. V lost 5 bases to trimming and J lost 4 bases; unmatched junction nucleotides: 8. The CDR3 extends over 15 amino acids.

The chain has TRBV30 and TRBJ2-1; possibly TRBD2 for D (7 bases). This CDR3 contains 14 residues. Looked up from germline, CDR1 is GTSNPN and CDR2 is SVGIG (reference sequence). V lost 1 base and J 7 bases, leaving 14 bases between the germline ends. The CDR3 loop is CAWSEGGTRNEQFF. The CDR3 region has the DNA TGTGCCTGGAGTGAGGGGGGGACGAGGAATGAGCAGTTCTTC.

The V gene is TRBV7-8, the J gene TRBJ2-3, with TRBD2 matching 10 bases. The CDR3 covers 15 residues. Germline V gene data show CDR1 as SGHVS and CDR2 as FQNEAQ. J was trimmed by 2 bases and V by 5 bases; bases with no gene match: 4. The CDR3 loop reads CASSLLAGVTDTQYF. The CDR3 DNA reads TGTGCCAGCAGCCTCCTAGCGGGAGTCACAGATACGCAGTATTTT.

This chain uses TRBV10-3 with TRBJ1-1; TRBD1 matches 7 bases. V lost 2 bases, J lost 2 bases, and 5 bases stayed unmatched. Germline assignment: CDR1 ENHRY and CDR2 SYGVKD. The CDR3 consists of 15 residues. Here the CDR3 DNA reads TGTGCCATCAGTGAGCCCAACAGGGGAAACACTGAAGCTTTCTTT. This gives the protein CAISEPNRGNTEAFF.

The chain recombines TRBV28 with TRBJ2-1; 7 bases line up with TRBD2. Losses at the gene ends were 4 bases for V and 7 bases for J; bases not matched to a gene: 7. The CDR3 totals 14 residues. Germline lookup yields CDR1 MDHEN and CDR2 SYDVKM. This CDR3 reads CASSSPGGSNEQFF. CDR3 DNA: TGTGCCAGCAGTTCTCCGGGGGGATCGAATGAGCAGTTCTTC.

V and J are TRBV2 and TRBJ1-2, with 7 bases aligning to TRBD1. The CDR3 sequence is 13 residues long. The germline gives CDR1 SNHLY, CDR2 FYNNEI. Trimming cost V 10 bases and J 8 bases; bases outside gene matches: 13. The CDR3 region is CATREGTVQGYTF. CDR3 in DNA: TGTGCCACACGCGAGGGGACAGTCCAGGGCTACACCTTC.

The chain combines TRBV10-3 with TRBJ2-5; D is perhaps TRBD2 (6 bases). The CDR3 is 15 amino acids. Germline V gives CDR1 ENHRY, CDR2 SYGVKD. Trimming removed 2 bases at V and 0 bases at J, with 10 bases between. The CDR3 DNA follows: TGTGCCATCAGTGAGGAGCGGGCGTACCAAGAGACCCAGTACTTC. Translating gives CAISEERAYQETQYF.

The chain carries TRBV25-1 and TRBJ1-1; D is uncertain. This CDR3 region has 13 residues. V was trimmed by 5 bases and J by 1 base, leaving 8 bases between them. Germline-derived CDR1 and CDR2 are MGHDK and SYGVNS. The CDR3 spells CASSPRQNTEAFF. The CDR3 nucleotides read TGTGCCAGCAGTCCCCGACAGAACACTGAAGCTTTCTTT.

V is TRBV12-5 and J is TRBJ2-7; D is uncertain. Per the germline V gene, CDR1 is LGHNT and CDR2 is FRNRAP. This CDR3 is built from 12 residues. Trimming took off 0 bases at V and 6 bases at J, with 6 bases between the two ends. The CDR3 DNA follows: TGTGCTAGTGGTTTGGTAGCTAGCGAGCAGTACTTC. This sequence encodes CASGLVASEQYF.

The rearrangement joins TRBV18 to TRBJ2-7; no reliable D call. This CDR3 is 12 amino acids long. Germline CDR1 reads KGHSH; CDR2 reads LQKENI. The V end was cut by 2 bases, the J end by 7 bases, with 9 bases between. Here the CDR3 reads CASSPGSGEQYF. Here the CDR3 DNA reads TGTGCCAGCTCACCAGGCTCGGGTGAGCAGTACTTC. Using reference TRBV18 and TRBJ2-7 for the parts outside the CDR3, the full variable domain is NAGVMQNPRHLVRRRGQEARLRCSPMKGHSHVYWYRQLPEEGLKFMVYLQKENIIDESGMPKERFSAEFPKEGPSILRIQQVVRGDSAAYFCASSPGSGEQYFGPGTRLTVT.

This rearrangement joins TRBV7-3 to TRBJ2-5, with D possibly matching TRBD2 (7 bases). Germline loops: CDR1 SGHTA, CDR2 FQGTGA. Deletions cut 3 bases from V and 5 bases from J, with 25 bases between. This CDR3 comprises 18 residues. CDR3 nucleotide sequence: TGTGCCAGCAGCTTCATAGGGGGAACAGGAAAGGGAGGGGAGACCCAGTACTTC. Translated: CASSFIGGTGKGGETQYF.

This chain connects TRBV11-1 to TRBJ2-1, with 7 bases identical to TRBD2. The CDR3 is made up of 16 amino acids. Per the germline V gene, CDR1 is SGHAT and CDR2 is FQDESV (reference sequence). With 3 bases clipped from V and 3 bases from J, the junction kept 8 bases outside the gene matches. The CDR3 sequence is CASSFPVGGGYNEQFF. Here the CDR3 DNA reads TGTGCCAGCAGCTTTCCTGTGGGCGGGGGCTACAATGAGCAGTTCTTC.

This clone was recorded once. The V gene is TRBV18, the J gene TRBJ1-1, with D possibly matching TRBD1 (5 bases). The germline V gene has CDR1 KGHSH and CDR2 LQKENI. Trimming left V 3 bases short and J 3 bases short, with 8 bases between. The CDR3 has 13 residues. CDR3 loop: CASSPSRDTEAFF. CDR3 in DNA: TGTGCCAGCTCACCGTCCAGGGACACTGAAGCTTTCTTT.

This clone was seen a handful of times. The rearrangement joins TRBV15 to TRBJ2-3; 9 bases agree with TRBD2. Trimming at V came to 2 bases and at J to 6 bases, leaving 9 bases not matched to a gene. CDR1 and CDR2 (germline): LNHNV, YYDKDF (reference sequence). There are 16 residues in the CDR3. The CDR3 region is CATSRKLMSGGDTQYF. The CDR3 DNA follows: TGTGCCACCAGCAGAAAATTGATGAGCGGGGGGGATACGCAGTATTTT. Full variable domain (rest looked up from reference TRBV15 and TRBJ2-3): DAMVIQNPRYQVTQFGKPVTLSCSQTLNHNVMYWYQQKSSQAPKLLFHYYDKDFNNEADTPDNFQSRRPNTSFCFLDIRSPGLGDTAMYLCATSRKLMSGGDTQYFGPGTRLTVL.